Listed below are T cell receptor beta chains from one sample, sequenced in a study of shared clonotypes between healthy human individuals. The method was immunoSEQ multiplex PCR; TCRdb's version includes in-frame clones alone and lacks a portion of them. Of 2 million to 2.5 million clones in the sample, 90% to 97% are singletons; the top ten hold roughly 0.13%. The material sequenced was naive CD4+ T cells sorted from blood. The receptors derive from a young man in good health. The CDR3 runs from the conserved cysteine through the conserved F or W. Each record gives: clone size, V gene, D gene, J gene, CDR3 DNA, CDR3 protein. The D gene is left open where the match is weak. Size values are once, few and many counts, or a class for expanded clones, and some rows have none.

abundance: NA; v_gene: TRBV4-3; d_gene: TRBD2; j_gene: TRBJ2-7; CDR3nt: TGCGCCAGCAGCCAAAGGCTAGCGGTGTCCTACGAGCAGTACTTC; CDR3aa: CASSQRLAVSYEQYF
abundance: NA; v_gene: TRBV27; d_gene: TRBD1; j_gene: TRBJ2-7; CDR3nt: TGTGCCAGCAGCCTTAAGACAGGGGAGCGGTACGAGCAGTACTTC; CDR3aa: CASSLKTGERYEQYF
abundance: NA; v_gene: TRBV6-5; d_gene: NA; j_gene: TRBJ1-4; CDR3nt: TGTGCCACCTCACGGGGGGGCGAAAAACTGTTTTTT; CDR3aa: CATSRGGEKLFF
abundance: NA; v_gene: TRBV11-2; d_gene: NA; j_gene: TRBJ2-2; CDR3nt: TGTGCCAGCAGCTTAGAGGGCGGTCAGAACACCGGGGAGCTGTTTTTT; CDR3aa: CASSLEGGQNTGELFF
abundance: NA; v_gene: TRBV7-2; d_gene: TRBD1; j_gene: TRBJ1-5; CDR3nt: TGTGCCAGCAGCTTTCAAGACAGGGCCGATCAGCCCCAGCATTTT; CDR3aa: CASSFQDRADQPQHF
abundance: few; v_gene: TRBV28; d_gene: TRBD1; j_gene: TRBJ1-5; CDR3nt: TGTGCCAGCAGTACGGACCGACAGGGGGCCTATCAGCCCCAGCATTTT; CDR3aa: CASSTDRQGAYQPQHF
abundance: few; v_gene: TRBV5-1; d_gene: NA; j_gene: TRBJ1-6; CDR3nt: TGCGCCAGCAGCCGGGGAGTTGGATCACCCCTCCACTTT; CDR3aa: CASSRGVGSPLHF
abundance: NA; v_gene: TRBV6-1; d_gene: NA; j_gene: TRBJ2-1; CDR3nt: TGTGCCAGCAGTGAACGGTCGAGGGGCGATGAGCAGTTCTTC; CDR3aa: CASSERSRGDEQFF
abundance: NA; v_gene: TRBV30; d_gene: TRBD1; j_gene: TRBJ2-2; CDR3nt: TGTGCCTGGAGTGTGGCAGGGGGCACCGGGGAGCTGTTTTTT; CDR3aa: CAWSVAGGTGELFF
abundance: NA; v_gene: TRBV6-6; d_gene: NA; j_gene: TRBJ1-2; CDR3nt: TGTGCCAGCAGTTACTCGTCACCCACCTTAGGCTATGGCTACACCTTC; CDR3aa: CASSYSSPTLGYGYTF
abundance: NA; v_gene: TRBV7-2; d_gene: TRBD2; j_gene: TRBJ2-7; CDR3nt: TGTGCCAGCAGCAGAGCGGGAGTTTATTCCTACGAGCAGTACTTC; CDR3aa: CASSRAGVYSYEQYF
abundance: NA; v_gene: TRBV18; d_gene: TRBD1; j_gene: TRBJ2-7; CDR3nt: TGTGCCAGCTCACCTTCCCGGGACAGGGACTCCTACGAGCAGTACTTC; CDR3aa: CASSPSRDRDSYEQYF
abundance: NA; v_gene: TRBV2; d_gene: NA; j_gene: TRBJ2-3; CDR3nt: TGTGCCAGCAGCACCATGGACATTGGCACAGATACGCAGTATTTT; CDR3aa: CASSTMDIGTDTQYF
abundance: once; v_gene: TRBV4-3; d_gene: NA; j_gene: TRBJ2-7; CDR3nt: TGCGCCAGCAGCCAAGATCCCCAGTACTCTGCTTGGGAGCAGTACTTC; CDR3aa: CASSQDPQYSAWEQYF
abundance: NA; v_gene: TRBV9; d_gene: TRBD2; j_gene: TRBJ2-1; CDR3nt: TGTGCCAGCAGCAGCCTACTAGCGGCGCGCTACAATGAGCAGTTCTTC; CDR3aa: CASSSLLAARYNEQFF
abundance: NA; v_gene: TRBV7-8; d_gene: NA; j_gene: TRBJ1-5; CDR3nt: TGTGCCAGCAGCTTAGGTTCGGACGGGATCAATCAGCCCCAGCATTTT; CDR3aa: CASSLGSDGINQPQHF
abundance: once; v_gene: TRBV2; d_gene: NA; j_gene: TRBJ1-5; CDR3nt: TGTGCCAGCAGTGAAGCGGTGGTTCAGCCCCAGCATTTT; CDR3aa: CASSEAVVQPQHF
abundance: NA; v_gene: TRBV27; d_gene: TRBD2; j_gene: TRBJ2-1; CDR3nt: TGTGCCAGCAGGATGACTAGCGACTACAATGAGCAGTTCTTC; CDR3aa: CASRMTSDYNEQFF
abundance: NA; v_gene: TRBV29-1; d_gene: TRBD1; j_gene: TRBJ1-1; CDR3nt: TGCAGCGCCACTCCTCGCTTTGGGACAGGGGGCCAAAACACTGAAGCTTTCTTT; CDR3aa: CSATPRFGTGGQNTEAFF
abundance: NA; v_gene: TRBV30; d_gene: NA; j_gene: TRBJ1-2; CDR3nt: TGTGCCTGGAGTCCTGAGCGCTCGGGAGGCTACACCTTC; CDR3aa: CAWSPERSGGYTF
abundance: NA; v_gene: TRBV6-1; d_gene: NA; j_gene: TRBJ1-2; CDR3nt: TGTGCCAGCCTGGGGAGGGCCAACTATGGCTACACCTTC; CDR3aa: CASLGRANYGYTF
abundance: NA; v_gene: TRBV7-2; d_gene: NA; j_gene: TRBJ2-3; CDR3nt: TGTGCCAGCAATCAGGGCCTTCACGCAACGCAGTATTTT; CDR3aa: CASNQGLHATQYF
abundance: NA; v_gene: TRBV10-1; d_gene: NA; j_gene: TRBJ1-1; CDR3nt: TGCGCCAGCAGTGAAGGTAGAGTAACTGAAGCTTTCTTT; CDR3aa: CASSEGRVTEAFF
abundance: NA; v_gene: TRBV5-6; d_gene: NA; j_gene: TRBJ1-2; CDR3nt: TGTGCCAGCAGCTTAATTCGGACCGTCACTTTC; CDR3aa: CASSLIRTVTF
abundance: NA; v_gene: TRBV7-9; d_gene: TRBD2; j_gene: TRBJ2-2; CDR3nt: TGTGCCAGCAGCCCTAGCGGGAGGGCCGGCACCGGGGAGCTGTTTTTT; CDR3aa: CASSPSGRAGTGELFF
abundance: NA; v_gene: TRBV7-9; d_gene: TRBD2; j_gene: TRBJ2-1; CDR3nt: TGTGCCAGCAGCTTAGTAAGACTAGCGGGGATTTCCTACAATGAGCAGTTCTTC; CDR3aa: CASSLVRLAGISYNEQFF
abundance: NA; v_gene: TRBV19; d_gene: TRBD1; j_gene: TRBJ1-4; CDR3nt: TGTGCCAGTAGGTCGACAGGGGGCCGAAAACTGTTTTTT; CDR3aa: CASRSTGGRKLFF
abundance: NA; v_gene: TRBV6-1; d_gene: NA; j_gene: TRBJ1-2; CDR3nt: TGTGCCAGCAGTGACCAGGGTTGGTATGGCTACACCTTC; CDR3aa: CASSDQGWYGYTF
abundance: NA; v_gene: TRBV7-2; d_gene: TRBD2; j_gene: TRBJ2-2; CDR3nt: TGTGCCAGCAGCCTAGCGGGAGGCCCGAACACCGGGGAGCTGTTTTTT; CDR3aa: CASSLAGGPNTGELFF
abundance: NA; v_gene: TRBV25-1; d_gene: NA; j_gene: TRBJ1-1; CDR3nt: TGTGCCAGCCGCACCCCGGGGGAGGGGTGGAACACTGAAGCTTTCTTT; CDR3aa: CASRTPGEGWNTEAFF
abundance: NA; v_gene: TRBV6-5; d_gene: TRBD2; j_gene: TRBJ2-7; CDR3nt: TGTGCCAGCAGTTACTTAGGACTAGCGGGGACCTACGAGCAGTACTTC; CDR3aa: CASSYLGLAGTYEQYF
abundance: NA; v_gene: TRBV6-5; d_gene: NA; j_gene: TRBJ2-1; CDR3nt: TGTGCCAGCAGCAGGACGGCGAGCATACGGCAGTTCTTC; CDR3aa: CASSRTASIRQFF
abundance: NA; v_gene: TRBV6-1; d_gene: NA; j_gene: TRBJ1-5; CDR3nt: TGTGCCAGCAGTGAAACAGGGCCCAATTGGCCCCAGCATTTT; CDR3aa: CASSETGPNWPQHF
abundance: once; v_gene: TRBV7-6; d_gene: TRBD1; j_gene: TRBJ2-7; CDR3nt: TGTGCCAGCAGACCGGACAGGAAGCGGTCCTACGAGCAGTACTTC; CDR3aa: CASRPDRKRSYEQYF
abundance: NA; v_gene: TRBV30; d_gene: NA; j_gene: TRBJ2-7; CDR3nt: TGTGCCTGGAGCGGGGCACAAGGCTACGAGCAGTACTTC; CDR3aa: CAWSGAQGYEQYF
abundance: NA; v_gene: TRBV18; d_gene: NA; j_gene: TRBJ2-5; CDR3nt: TGTGCCAGCTCCGCCGGCTTTAACAGGGTTCCAGAGACCCAGTACTTC; CDR3aa: CASSAGFNRVPETQYF
abundance: NA; v_gene: TRBV6-6; d_gene: NA; j_gene: TRBJ1-5; CDR3nt: TGTGCCAGCAGTTACGGTAGGCAGAACAATCAGCCCCAGCATTTT; CDR3aa: CASSYGRQNNQPQHF
abundance: NA; v_gene: TRBV5-1; d_gene: NA; j_gene: TRBJ2-7; CDR3nt: TGCGCCAGCAGCTTGGGGGGTAGCGGACCTTCCTACGAGCAGTACTTC; CDR3aa: CASSLGGSGPSYEQYF
abundance: NA; v_gene: TRBV18; d_gene: NA; j_gene: TRBJ2-7; CDR3nt: TGTGCCAGCTCCCCGAGTGGCGCGGGGACCTCCTACGAGCAGTACTTC; CDR3aa: CASSPSGAGTSYEQYF
abundance: once; v_gene: TRBV9; d_gene: TRBD2; j_gene: TRBJ2-5; CDR3nt: TGTGCCAGCAGCGCTTGGACTAGCGGGGGACAAGAGACCCAGTACTTC; CDR3aa: CASSAWTSGGQETQYF
abundance: NA; v_gene: TRBV6-5; d_gene: TRBD2; j_gene: TRBJ2-1; CDR3nt: TGTGCCAGCAGCTGGACTAGCGGGGGGGCTAGTGAGCAGTTCTTC; CDR3aa: CASSWTSGGASEQFF
abundance: NA; v_gene: TRBV7-2; d_gene: TRBD2; j_gene: TRBJ2-4; CDR3nt: TGTGCCAGCAGCCGGGGGACTAGCGGAGGTGGGGACATTCAGTACTTC; CDR3aa: CASSRGTSGGGDIQYF
abundance: NA; v_gene: TRBV6-5; d_gene: NA; j_gene: TRBJ1-1; CDR3nt: TGTGCCAGCAGTTACCCCATCCAGGGAGGGGGCACTGAAGCTTTCTTT; CDR3aa: CASSYPIQGGGTEAFF
abundance: NA; v_gene: TRBV15; d_gene: NA; j_gene: TRBJ2-7; CDR3nt: TGTGCCACCAGCAGAGAGGGGGCCACCGGCTACGAGCAGTACTTC; CDR3aa: CATSREGATGYEQYF
abundance: NA; v_gene: TRBV5-4; d_gene: NA; j_gene: TRBJ1-6; CDR3nt: TGTGCCAGCAACATTAGGGGGGGTAATTCACCCCTCCACTTT; CDR3aa: CASNIRGGNSPLHF
abundance: NA; v_gene: TRBV19; d_gene: NA; j_gene: TRBJ2-5; CDR3nt: TGTGCCAGTAGTATAGCCCGGCTAGACGGAGAGACCCAGTACTTC; CDR3aa: CASSIARLDGETQYF
abundance: NA; v_gene: TRBV5-1; d_gene: NA; j_gene: TRBJ1-4; CDR3nt: TGCGCCAGCAGCTTGGGACCTTCTCTAAATGAAAAACTGTTTTTT; CDR3aa: CASSLGPSLNEKLFF
abundance: NA; v_gene: TRBV6-5; d_gene: TRBD2; j_gene: TRBJ2-7; CDR3nt: TGTGCCACCCTGACTAGCGGGAGTCGGGAGCAGTACTTC; CDR3aa: CATLTSGSREQYF
abundance: NA; v_gene: TRBV2; d_gene: TRBD1; j_gene: TRBJ1-3; CDR3nt: TGTGCCAGCAGGGAACAGGGGACTAAAGGCTCTGGAAACACCATATATTTT; CDR3aa: CASREQGTKGSGNTIYF
abundance: NA; v_gene: TRBV7-8; d_gene: NA; j_gene: TRBJ2-7; CDR3nt: TGTGCCAGCAGCTTAGGGGCCAGCGGGCTAAACTACGAGCAGTACTTC; CDR3aa: CASSLGASGLNYEQYF
abundance: NA; v_gene: TRBV28; d_gene: NA; j_gene: TRBJ2-7; CDR3nt: TGTGCCAGCAGTGTAGGCAGGGCATTACGAAGCTACGAGCAGTACTTC; CDR3aa: CASSVGRALRSYEQYF
abundance: NA; v_gene: TRBV5-4; d_gene: TRBD1; j_gene: TRBJ2-3; CDR3nt: TGTGCCAGCAGCCCGGGACAGGGGACAATAGATACGCAGTATTTT; CDR3aa: CASSPGQGTIDTQYF
abundance: NA; v_gene: TRBV7-9; d_gene: NA; j_gene: TRBJ1-1; CDR3nt: TGTGCCAGCAGCTTTAAATTGGAGGGCACTGAAGCTTTCTTT; CDR3aa: CASSFKLEGTEAFF
abundance: NA; v_gene: TRBV28; d_gene: NA; j_gene: TRBJ1-4; CDR3nt: TGTGCCAGCAGTGGGACACCGGATGAAAAACTGTTTTTT; CDR3aa: CASSGTPDEKLFF
abundance: NA; v_gene: TRBV7-2; d_gene: NA; j_gene: TRBJ1-6; CDR3nt: TGTGCCAGCAGTAGCTGGGGTTCACCCCTCCACTTT; CDR3aa: CASSSWGSPLHF
abundance: NA; v_gene: TRBV6-5; d_gene: NA; j_gene: TRBJ1-1; CDR3nt: TGTGCCAGCAGTTATCTCGGAGGGGACACTGAAGCTTTCTTT; CDR3aa: CASSYLGGDTEAFF
abundance: NA; v_gene: TRBV30; d_gene: NA; j_gene: TRBJ1-4; CDR3nt: TGTGCCTGGACCCCGGGACGGGAGAATGAAAAACTGTTTTTT; CDR3aa: CAWTPGRENEKLFF
abundance: NA; v_gene: TRBV5-4; d_gene: TRBD2; j_gene: TRBJ2-2; CDR3nt: TGTGCCAGCAGCCCCCCGGGCGGGGGGAGCACCGGGGAGCTGTTTTTT; CDR3aa: CASSPPGGGSTGELFF
abundance: NA; v_gene: TRBV15; d_gene: TRBD1; j_gene: TRBJ1-5; CDR3nt: TGTGCCACCAGCAGAGGGGACAGGGAAAATCAGCCCCAGCATTTT; CDR3aa: CATSRGDRENQPQHF